The 12 T cell receptor beta chains below were found in one sample sequenced in a study of OX40 agonist ivuxolimab in advanced cancers. Some clones are missing from TCRdb's copy, which holds only in-frame ones; the method was immunoSEQ multiplex PCR. The sample has about 99,000 clones, roughly 95% seen once; the top ten hold around 2%. Sequencing was performed on CD4+ or CD8+ T cells sorted from blood, taken in a trial of the OX40 agonist ivuxolimab. These receptors all stem from an adult with an advanced solid tumor such as melanoma, head and neck, liver or kidney cancer.

The rearrangement uses TRBV19 and TRBJ1-1; tentatively, D is TRBD1 (5 bases). Germline values: CDR1 LNHDA, CDR2 SQIVND (reference sequence). The CDR3 has 14 amino acids. Trimming cost V 5 bases and J 1 base, with 11 bases left between them. CDR3 sequence: CASSVGPTNTEAFF. In nucleotides, the CDR3 is TGTGCCAGTAGTGTGGGACCGACGAACACTGAAGCTTTCTTT.

V gene TRBV4-2 combines with J gene TRBJ2-3, with D perhaps matching TRBD1 (5 bases). V lost 5 bases, J lost 1 base, and 13 bases lay in between. The CDR3 loop spans 15 amino acids. Germline V gene sequence: CDR1 LGHNA, CDR2 YNFKEQ. The CDR3 loop reads CASSTTGDRTDTQYF. CDR3 nucleotides: TGTGCCAGCAGCACAACAGGAGACCGCACAGATACGCAGTATTTT.

The V call is TRBV27, the J call TRBJ2-1, with 9 bases that match TRBD1. The CDR3 runs to 17 residues. V lost 6 bases and J lost 5; bases outside the gene matches: 14. CDR1 is MNHEY, CDR2 SMNVEV, per germline (reference sequence). CDR3 protein: CASSPNSPGQGNNEQFF. The CDR3 DNA sequence: TGTGCCAGCAGCCCTAATAGCCCGGGACAGGGAAACAATGAGCAGTTCTTC.

The J gene is TRBJ1-2, the V gene TRBV27, with a tentative D call TRBD1 (6 bases). This CDR3 comprises 14 residues. Looked up from germline, CDR1 is MNHEY and CDR2 is SMNVEV (reference sequence). Trimming cost V 5 bases and J 4 bases, with 14 bases left between them. The CDR3 DNA sequence: TGTGCCAGCAGTCCTATAGGGGACACCTATGGCTACACCTTC. Translation: CASSPIGDTYGYTF.

The rearrangement uses TRBV18 and TRBJ2-3; the D is unclear. Trimming took 0 bases from V and 0 from J, leaving 16 bases between them. This CDR3 is 18 amino acids long. Looked up from germline, CDR1 is KGHSH and CDR2 is LQKENI. The CDR3 DNA sequence: TGTGCCAGCTCACCACCTTTTGGGTCGGACCAGAGCACAGATACGCAGTATTTT. It encodes CASSPPFGSDQSTDTQYF.

V usage is TRBV7-9 and J usage is TRBJ2-7, with unresolved D. This CDR3 region has 12 residues. Germline V CDR1 and CDR2: SEHNR, FQNEAQ (reference sequence). The V end was cut by 5 bases, the J end by 2 bases, with 7 bases between. The CDR3 reads CASSGPPYEQYF. CDR3 coding DNA: TGTGCCAGCAGCGGCCCCCCCTACGAGCAGTACTTC.

The chain recombines TRBV19 with TRBJ2-7, with D possibly being TRBD1 (6 bases). The CDR3 runs to 13 residues. The ends were cut back, 6 bases at V and 3 bases at J, with 12 bases in the middle. The germline CDR1 and CDR2 sequences are LNHDA and SQIVND (reference sequence). CDR3 DNA: TGTGCCAGTAGAATGGGGGCTCACTACGAGCAGTACTTC. This encodes CASRMGAHYEQYF.

The CDR3 here is CASSPSELYYEQYF. The CDR3 DNA reads TGTGCCAGCAGTCCTTCTGAATTATACTACGAGCAGTACTTC. This sequence joins TRBV6-6 and TRBJ2-7; D is unclear. The CDR3 spans 14 residues. Germline assignment: CDR1 MNHNY and CDR2 SVGAGI (reference sequence). The ends were cut back, 5 bases at V and 3 bases at J, with 14 bases in the middle.

The chain joins TRBV7-9 to TRBJ1-2; D not certain. Trimming took off 4 bases at V and 4 bases at J, with 22 bases between the two ends. The V gene's germline CDR1 is SEHNR and CDR2 FQNEAQ (reference sequence). The length of the CDR3 is 17 residues. CDR3 DNA sequence: TGTGCCAGCAGCTCGGACGGATTAGTCGACGGGGTCTATGGCTACACCTTC. As protein: CASSSDGLVDGVYGYTF.

This rearrangement joins TRBV19 to TRBJ1-5; D ambiguous. This CDR3 spans 15 amino acids. V was shortened by 3 bases and J by 1 base, with 10 bases between the two germline ends. In germline, CDR1 is LNHDA, CDR2 SQIVND (reference sequence). The CDR3, as DNA: TGTGCCAGTAGTATTTCGGTTAACAGCAATCAGCCCCAGCATTTT. Translation: CASSISVNSNQPQHF.

V and J are TRBV16 and TRBJ2-7, with D hard to call. Germline V CDR1 and CDR2: KGHSY, FQNENV. There are 13 residues in the CDR3. V shed 5 bases and J shed 9 bases, with 17 bases lying between them. The CDR3 DNA follows: TGTGCCAGCAGCGACGACAAAGGGATGGTGCAGTACTTC. Residues: CASSDDKGMVQYF.

This sequence joins TRBV7-2 and TRBJ2-5; 11 bases fit TRBD2. The V gene's germline CDR1 is SGHTA and CDR2 FQGNSA. The V segment lost 2 bases and the J segment 1 base; nucleotides outside the gene matches: 3. This CDR3 has 16 residues. CDR3: CASSLQLAGVQETQYF. CDR3 DNA: TGTGCCAGCAGCTTACAACTAGCGGGAGTCCAAGAGACCCAGTACTTC.